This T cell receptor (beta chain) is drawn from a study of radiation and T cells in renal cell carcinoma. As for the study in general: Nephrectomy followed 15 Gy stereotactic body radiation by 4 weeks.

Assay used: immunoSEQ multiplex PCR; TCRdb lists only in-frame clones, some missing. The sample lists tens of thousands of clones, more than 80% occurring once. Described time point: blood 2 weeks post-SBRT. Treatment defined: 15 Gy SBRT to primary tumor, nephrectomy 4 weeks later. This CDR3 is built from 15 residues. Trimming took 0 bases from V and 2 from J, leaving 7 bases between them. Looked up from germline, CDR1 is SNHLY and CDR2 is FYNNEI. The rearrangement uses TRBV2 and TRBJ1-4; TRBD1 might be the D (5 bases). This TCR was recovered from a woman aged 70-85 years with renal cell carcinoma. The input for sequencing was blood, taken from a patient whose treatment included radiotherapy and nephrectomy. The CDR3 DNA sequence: TGTGCCAGCAGTGAAGCAGGGACTACTAATGAAAAACTGTTTTTT. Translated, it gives CASSEAGTTNEKLFF.